Presented here are 4 T cell receptor beta chains from one specimen sequenced in a study of a mutant IDH1 vaccine in newly diagnosed glioma. Specified time point: week 11, during vaccination. In every dose of vaccine, 300 ug of mutant IDH1 20-mer peptide was given alongside topical imiquimod. These receptors have no known antigen. Using immunoSEQ multiplex PCR, the repertoire was profiled, and TCRdb retains in-frame clones only, with some absent. The sample lists approximately 40,000 clones; over 80% were seen once. The specimen comprised PBMCs, sampled from a glioma patient whose treatment included an IDH1 peptide vaccine. The receptor source for this set is a man aged 40-49 years with glioma.

In this sample, this clone turned up a few times. The chain uses TRBV6-6 and TRBJ1-5; D is uncertain. The CDR3 has 15 amino acids. Trimming pared 5 bases from V and 10 bases from J, leaving 21 bases between. CDR1 is MNHNY, CDR2 SVGAGI, per germline (reference sequence). CDR3 nucleotides: TGTGCCAGCAGTGACAAGACGGAGTACCTCTCTCCCCAGCATTTT. Translating gives CASSDKTEYLSPQHF.

The chain joins TRBV7-6 to TRBJ1-1; D may be TRBD1 (6 bases). V lost 4 bases and J lost 3, with 9 bases in between. CDR3 length equals 13 residues. The germline CDR1 and CDR2 sequences are SGHVS and FNYEAQ. This CDR3 reads CASSSDSYTEAFF. CDR3 bases: TGTGCCAGCAGCTCGGACAGTTACACTGAAGCTTTCTTT. Using reference TRBV7-6 and TRBJ1-1 for the parts outside the CDR3, the full variable domain is GAGVSQSPRYKVTKRGQDVALRCDPISGHVSLYWYRQALGQGPEFLTYFNYEAQQDKSGLPNDRFSAERPEGSISTLTIQRTEQRDSAMYRCASSSDSYTEAFFGQGTRLTVV.

The CDR3 DNA follows: TGCGCCAGCAGCCAAGCCCGAGGGTGGGGGGCAGGCAAAAACATTCAGTACTTC. The encoded protein is CASSQARGWGAGKNIQYF. The rearrangement joins TRBV4-3 to TRBJ2-4; D possibly matches TRBD1 or TRBD2 (6 bases each). V lost 1 base and J 3 bases, leaving 19 bases between the germline ends. The length of the CDR3 is 18 residues. CDR1 and CDR2 from the germline V gene are LGHNA and YSLEER.

This chain uses TRBV30 with TRBJ1-1; no reliable D call. Between the trimmed V and J ends, which lost 3 bases and 6 bases, there was a span of 20 bases. The CDR3 is made up of 15 amino acids. The germline V gene has CDR1 GTSNPN and CDR2 SVGIG (reference sequence). CDR3 sequence (DNA): TGTGCCTGGAGCCAGGTCGTCACAGTGAGCGCTGAAGCTTTCTTT. Protein product: CAWSQVVTVSAEAFF. Variable domain in full (rest from reference TRBV30 and TRBJ1-1): SQTIHQWPATLVQPVGSPLSLECTVEGTSNPNLYWYRQAAGRGLQLLFYSVGIGQISSEVPQNLSASRPQDRQFILSSKKLLLSDSGFYLCAWSQVVTVSAEAFFGQGTRLTVV.